What follows describes a single T cell receptor beta chain. In the original analysis: Reference gene primer amplification gave estimated nucleated cell counts. The method was immunoSEQ multiplex PCR; TCRdb's version includes in-frame clones alone and lacks a portion of them. V and J calls and clone size are copied from that table; D and trimming were computed from the DNA. Of around 31,000 clones listed, roughly 90% are singletons. This specimen comes from a study of blood T cell repertoires in COVID-19. Unmatched junction bases numbered 8, after V lost 5 bases and J lost 5 bases. CDR1 and CDR2 from the germline V gene are MNHEY and SMNVEV (reference sequence). The CDR3 is made up of 16 amino acids.

This sequence originates from a man aged 60 to 75 with acute or convalescent COVID-19. Sequences were obtained from peripheral blood. This sequence joins TRBV27 and TRBJ2-2; 10 positions match TRBD1. The CDR3 bases are TGTGCCAGCAGTCCCTGGGACAGGGGAGGGACCGGGGAGCTGTTTTTT. Encoded protein: CASSPWDRGGTGELFF.